This entry features one TCR beta chain sequence. TCRdb's table, derived via immunoSEQ multiplex PCR, lists solely in-frame clones and lacks some. Of about 67,000 clones listed, about 91% were seen once; the top ten hold 2% to 2.5%. There are 15 residues in the CDR3. The J segment lost 4 bases and the V segment lost 0 bases, leaving 6 bases of the junction unmatched. The germline V gene has CDR1 SGHRS and CDR2 YFSETQ. This sample stems from a study of T cell changes during pregnancy in multiple sclerosis. The source of this sequence is a female donor with multiple sclerosis, enrolled in a pregnancy study. The genes are TRBV5-1 and TRBJ2-5; TRBD2 matches at 7 bases. The sequences come from peripheral blood, collected in the first trimester of pregnancy. The CDR3 bases are TGCGCCAGCAGCTTGGCGTCAGGGAGGGCAGAGACCCAGTACTTC. This encodes CASSLASGRAETQYF.